What follows are 9 T cell receptor beta chains derived from one specimen sequenced in a study of preoperative IRX-2 immunotherapy in early breast cancer. Treatment meaning: preoperative locoregional IRX-2 cytokine immunotherapy. TCRdb's table, derived via immunoSEQ multiplex PCR, lists solely in-frame clones and lacks some. Of about 98,000 clones detected, 75% to 90% appear once; the ten largest clones hold over 2%. The sample in question was tumor tissue, obtained after IRX-2 immunotherapy. The source is a human donor with breast cancer.

The V call is TRBV5-1, the J call TRBJ2-7, with 16 bases matching TRBD2. J gave up 0 bases and V 4 bases, and 7 bases lay outside the gene matches. There are 18 residues in the CDR3. Per the germline V gene, CDR1 is SGHRS and CDR2 is YFSETQ. Here the CDR3 reads CASSQPGLAGGYSYEQYF. CDR3 nucleotides: TGCGCCAGCAGCCAGCCGGGACTAGCGGGAGGGTACTCCTACGAGCAGTACTTC.

The chain carries TRBV5-1 and TRBJ2-5; D gene ambiguous. CDR3 length: 15 amino acids. CDR1 is SGHRS, CDR2 YFSETQ, per germline. V lost 4 bases and J 5 bases, leaving 18 bases between the germline ends. The CDR3 nucleotides read TGCGCCAGCAGCGAGGAGCCGGCGAGTGTGGAGACCCAGTACTTC. This encodes CASSEEPASVETQYF.

This chain links TRBV10-3 with TRBJ1-5, with D uncertain. CDR3 length equals 14 residues. V was clipped by 2 bases and J by 4 bases, with 9 bases between them. Germline lookup yields CDR1 ENHRY and CDR2 SYGVKD. The DNA of the CDR3 is TGTGCCATCAGTGAGGGACCCAGGAATCAGCCCCAGCATTTT. Encoded protein: CAISEGPRNQPQHF.

V is TRBV23-1 and J is TRBJ1-5; D is ambiguous. TRBV23-1 is sorted into the ORF group, with uncertain function. V lost 8 bases and J 1 base, leaving 12 bases between the germline ends. The CDR3 extends over 14 amino acids. Here the CDR3 DNA reads TGCGCCAGCGGAAACAGCGCCAGCAATCAGCCCCAGCATTTT. Protein: CASGNSASNQPQHF.

The gene calls are TRBV11-3 and TRBJ1-6; D not certain. Germline lookup yields CDR1 SGHNT and CDR2 YENEEA. The length of the CDR3 is 14 residues. Between the trimmed V and J ends, which lost 4 bases and 7 bases, there was a span of 11 bases. CDR3 in amino acids: CASSSYVSNSPLHF. Written as DNA, the CDR3 is TGTGCCAGCAGCTCGTATGTCTCGAATTCACCCCTCCACTTT. Full variable domain (remainder filled in from reference TRBV11-3 and TRBJ1-6): EAGVVQSPRYKIIEKKQPVAFWCNPISGHNTLYWYLQNLGQGPELLIRYENEEAVDDSQLPKDRFSAERLKGVDSTLKIQPAELGDSAVYLCASSSYVSNSPLHFGNGTRLTVT.

V usage is TRBV4-1 and J usage is TRBJ1-1; 9 nucleotides match TRBD1. V was pared by 2 bases and J by 1 base, with 2 bases of the junction left unmatched. The V gene's germline CDR1 is MGHRA and CDR2 YSYEKL. CDR3 length: 15 residues. This CDR3 reads CASSQTDRGNTEAFF. The CDR3 DNA is TGCGCCAGCAGCCAAACGGACAGGGGGAACACTGAAGCTTTCTTT.

The chain joins TRBV19 to TRBJ1-2; 7 positions agree with TRBD1. Germline V gives CDR1 LNHDA, CDR2 SQIVND (reference sequence). Unmatched junction bases numbered 10, after V lost 5 bases and J lost 7 bases. The CDR3 spans 14 residues. DNA for the CDR3: TGTGCCAGTAGTGCCACAGGGGCCACTATTGGCTACACCTTC. Protein product: CASSATGATIGYTF.

V is TRBV28 and J is TRBJ1-2; 7 bases map to TRBD1. V was clipped by 2 bases and J by 7 bases; unmatched bases: 4. This CDR3 comprises 13 residues. CDR1 and CDR2 (germline): MDHEN, SYDVKM. CDR3 in amino acids: CASSLDRVGGYTF. CDR3 nucleotide sequence: TGTGCCAGCAGTTTAGACAGGGTCGGTGGCTACACCTTC.

This clone was detected a few times. This sequence joins TRBV11-3 and TRBJ1-4, with D possibly being TRBD1 (6 bases). This CDR3 has 15 amino acids. CDR1 is SGHNT and CDR2 is YENEEA in the germline V gene. Trimming stripped 3 bases from V and 5 bases from J, with 13 bases between. CDR3 bases: TGTGCCAGCAGCTTGATGGACAGCCCGAATGAAAAACTGTTTTTT. Amino acid sequence: CASSLMDSPNEKLFF.